The 7 T cell receptor beta chains listed next were all sequenced from one sample in a study of blood T cell repertoires in COVID-19 (TCRdb year 2020). Library preparation employed the immunoSEQ multiplex PCR assay. What TCRdb holds here is the immuneACCESS table cut down to in-frame rearrangements. Part of the clones is not present; checked against another copy, under half of the missing clones reflect an unresolved V gene, and the others are unexplained. The sample table holds about 180,000 clones, of which around 88% were seen once. 8% to 10% of the sample goes to the ten largest clones. Input material: PBMCs or T cells enriched from blood (not recorded which). These receptors originate from a woman in her thirties who had recovered from COVID-19.

This rearrangement joins TRBV6-5 to TRBJ1-5; 9 bases line up with TRBD1. Unmatched junction bases numbered 5, after V lost 8 bases and J lost 6 bases. The germline V gene encodes CDR1 MNHEY and CDR2 SVGAGI. This CDR3 comprises 13 residues. CDR3 loop: CASGTGLTQPQHF. CDR3 sequence (DNA): TGTGCCAGCGGGACAGGGTTAACTCAGCCCCAGCATTTT.

This clone was seen a single time. The rearrangement joins TRBV7-9 to TRBJ2-1; D gene uncertain. Germline values: CDR1 SEHNR, CDR2 FQNEAQ (reference sequence). The CDR3 sequence is 16 residues long. With 1 base removed from V and 5 bases from J, the gap between germline ends came to 15 bases. The CDR3 region is CASSLVAMRSDNEQFF. CDR3 nucleotides: TGTGCCAGCAGCTTAGTTGCAATGAGGTCTGACAATGAGCAGTTCTTC. Complete variable domain (other parts from reference TRBV7-9 and TRBJ2-1): DTGVSQNPRHKITKRGQNVTFRCDPISEHNRLYWYRQTLGQGPEFLTYFQNEAQLEKSRLLSDRFSAERPKGSFSTLEIQRTEQGDSAMYLCASSLVAMRSDNEQFFGPGTRLTVL.

The genes are TRBV6-5 and TRBJ2-7; 8 positions agree with TRBD1. V lost 10 bases to trimming and J lost 3 bases; unmatched junction nucleotides: 8. Germline V gene sequence: CDR1 MNHEY, CDR2 SVGAGI. This CDR3 spans 13 amino acids. The CDR3 reads CAIGQGPNYEQYF. Written as DNA, the CDR3 is TGTGCCATCGGACAGGGCCCCAACTACGAGCAGTACTTC.

This chain joins TRBV2 and TRBJ2-2; 11 bases match TRBD2. V was clipped by 5 bases and J by 5 bases; unmatched bases: 7. This CDR3 has 16 amino acids. Germline V gene sequence: CDR1 SNHLY, CDR2 FYNNEI. The CDR3 here is CASSPGTSGLTGELFF. The CDR3 DNA reads as TGTGCCAGCAGTCCCGGGACTAGCGGTTTAACCGGGGAGCTGTTTTTT. Together with reference TRBV2 and TRBJ2-2, the CDR3 gives the full variable domain: EPEVTQTPSHQVTQMGQEVILRCVPISNHLYFYWYRQILGQKVEFLVSFYNNEISEKSEIFDDQFSVERPDGSNFTLKIRSTKLEDSAMYFCASSPGTSGLTGELFFGEGSRLTVL.

The chain carries TRBV28 and TRBJ1-1, with unresolved D. V lost 5 bases and J 4 bases, leaving 14 bases between the germline ends. The CDR3 has 14 amino acids. Germline V gene data show CDR1 as MDHEN and CDR2 as SYDVKM. The DNA of the CDR3 is TGTGCCAGCAGTACCAATCCCTCAGGCACTGAAGCTTTCTTT. Translation: CASSTNPSGTEAFF.

The chain carries TRBV28 and TRBJ2-7; 7 bases agree with TRBD1. V was pared by 5 bases and J by 1 base, with 8 bases of the junction left unmatched. This CDR3 region has 15 residues. The germline CDR1 and CDR2 sequences are MDHEN and SYDVKM. CDR3: CASSVTGRLSYEQYF. For the CDR3, the DNA is TGTGCCAGCAGTGTGACAGGGCGCCTTTCCTACGAGCAGTACTTC.

This sequence joins TRBV28 and TRBJ1-5; tentatively, D is TRBD1 (5 bases). The V gene's germline CDR1 is MDHEN and CDR2 SYDVKM. The V end was cut by 6 bases, the J end by 3 bases, with 15 bases between. The CDR3 length is 15 residues. Written as DNA, the CDR3 is TGTGCCAGCAGACCCTACCGGGACTCCAATCAGCCCCAGCATTTT. Translated, it gives CASRPYRDSNQPQHF.